One and the same sample provided the 9 T cell receptor beta chains below, sequenced in a study of shared clonotypes between healthy human individuals. Naive CD8 cells comprised CD45RO-negative, CCR7-positively selected cells, excluding terminally differentiated effector memory CD45RA+ cells. Some clones are missing from TCRdb's copy, which holds only in-frame ones; the method was immunoSEQ multiplex PCR. The table has millions of clones, 85% to 95% seen once; the top ten hold 1.5% to 2%. Sequencing used naive CD8+ T cells from PBMCs. These receptors were obtained from a man aged 18 to 29 in good health. Some clones in this sample may be carry-over from other donors' samples.

The V and J genes are TRBV6-1 and TRBJ2-5; 9 nucleotides align to TRBD1. The CDR3 totals 17 residues. Trimming took 0 bases from V and 0 from J; bases not matched to a gene: 5. The germline V gene has CDR1 MNHNS and CDR2 SASEGT. The CDR3 sequence is CASSEALRTGDQETQYF. The DNA for the CDR3 is TGTGCCAGCAGTGAAGCGCTTCGGACAGGGGACCAAGAGACCCAGTACTTC.

The chain combines TRBV7-6 with TRBJ2-5; tentative D call: TRBD2 (5 bases). The CDR3 consists of 16 residues. V was shortened by 5 bases and J by 7 bases, with 23 bases between the two germline ends. Germline V gives CDR1 SGHVS, CDR2 FNYEAQ. DNA of the CDR3: TGTGCCAGCAGCCCGCCCGGGGTATTACCCCGTTCGACCCAGTACTTC. It translates to CASSPPGVLPRSTQYF.

This chain links TRBV5-1 with TRBJ2-5; 9 positions match TRBD1. Germline values: CDR1 SGHRS, CDR2 YFSETQ. V was clipped by 8 bases and J by 3 bases; unmatched bases: 8. The CDR3 covers 14 residues. The CDR3 is CASNPTGGKETQYF. CDR3 DNA sequence: TGCGCCAGTAACCCGACAGGGGGAAAAGAGACCCAGTACTTC.

This clone was seen a few times. The sample holds other DNA sequences that translate to the same CDR3. The rearrangement uses TRBV27 and TRBJ2-3, with D uncertain. The CDR3 totals 11 residues. V was clipped by 5 bases and J by 0 bases, with 0 bases between them. From germline, CDR1 is MNHEY and CDR2 SMNVEV (reference sequence). CDR3 protein: CASSSTDTQYF. CDR3 DNA sequence: TGTGCCAGCAGTAGCACAGATACGCAGTATTTT.

The V gene is TRBV28, the J gene TRBJ2-7; TRBD1 matches at 7 bases. The CDR3 runs 14 residues. With V trimmed by 6 bases and J by 3 bases, 8 bases remained unmatched. Per germline, CDR1 MDHEN and CDR2 SYDVKM. CDR3 in amino acids: CASRRQGTLYEQYF. DNA of the CDR3: TGTGCCAGCAGGAGACAGGGAACCCTCTACGAGCAGTACTTC.

The chain uses TRBV27 and TRBJ2-7, with 12 positions matching TRBD2. The germline V gene encodes CDR1 MNHEY and CDR2 SMNVEV (reference sequence). With 6 bases clipped from V and 0 bases from J, the junction kept 18 bases outside the gene matches. This CDR3 comprises 20 residues. This chain's CDR3 is CASSSSAGTSGWGSSYEQYF. The CDR3 DNA follows: TGTGCCAGCAGCTCTTCGGCCGGGACTAGCGGGTGGGGGAGCTCCTACGAGCAGTACTTC.

V is TRBV15 and J is TRBJ2-3; 7 nucleotides line up with TRBD2. V lost 5 bases, J lost 1 base, and 12 bases stayed unmatched. CDR1 and CDR2 from the germline V gene are LNHNV and YYDKDF (reference sequence). CDR3 length equals 17 residues. CDR3 in DNA: TGTGCCACCAGCTGGACTAGGGCGGGGTCCGGCACAGATACGCAGTATTTT. It translates to CATSWTRAGSGTDTQYF.

To note about this clone: Distinct nucleotide sequences in the sample also encode this CDR3. The genes are TRBV11-2 and TRBJ2-3; a weak D match, TRBD1 (6 bases). Germline V gene data show CDR1 as SGHAT and CDR2 as FQNNGV. This CDR3 has 14 amino acids. Trimming stripped 5 bases from V and 2 bases from J, with 11 bases between. This chain's CDR3 is CASSLGDNTDTQYF. The CDR3 DNA sequence: TGTGCCAGCAGCCTTGGGGACAACACAGATACGCAGTATTTT.

CDR3 sequence reads: CASRMALYHEQYF. CDR3 in DNA: TGTGCCAGCAGGATGGCCCTCTACCACGAGCAGTACTTC. The rearrangement links TRBV7-8 to TRBJ2-7; D uncertain. The V gene lost 6 bases and the J gene lost 5 bases, with 14 bases spanning the gap. The CDR3 extends over 13 amino acids. Per the germline V gene, CDR1 is SGHVS and CDR2 is FQNEAQ.